Listed here are 24 T cell receptor beta chains from one sample, sequenced in a study of OX40 agonist ivuxolimab in advanced cancers. The method was immunoSEQ multiplex PCR; TCRdb's version includes in-frame clones alone and lacks a portion of them. The sample lists tens of thousands of clones; about 80% were seen once. The sample consisted of CD4+ or CD8+ T cells sorted from blood, taken in a trial of the OX40 agonist ivuxolimab. The source is an adult with an advanced solid tumor such as melanoma, head and neck, liver or kidney cancer.

The rearrangement links TRBV7-9 to TRBJ1-2, with TRBD1 matching 9 bases. The CDR3 covers 10 residues. The junction had 3 bases not matched to a gene; V was cut back by 5 bases and J by 14 bases. Per the germline V gene, CDR1 is SEHNR and CDR2 is FQNEAQ (reference sequence). DNA for the CDR3: TGTGCCAGCAGCGGGGACAGGGAAACCTTC. Translating it yields CASSGDRETF.

This clone was found once. The V call is TRBV28, the J call TRBJ2-5; 9 nucleotides agree with TRBD1. Trimming at V came to 5 bases and at J to 0 bases, leaving 10 bases not matched to a gene. From germline, CDR1 is MDHEN and CDR2 SYDVKM. The CDR3 spans 17 residues. This CDR3 is CASSLTTGTGYQETQYF. The CDR3 DNA sequence: TGTGCCAGCAGTCTAACAACCGGGACAGGGTACCAAGAGACCCAGTACTTC.

This clone was counted between two and nine times. The chain employs TRBV27 and TRBJ2-6; D perhaps matches TRBD2 (5 bases). Per germline, CDR1 MNHEY and CDR2 SMNVEV (reference sequence). The V and J ends lost 3 bases and 2 bases respectively, with 8 bases between them. CDR3 length: 15 residues. This chain's CDR3 is CASSLEAAGANVLTF. The CDR3 nucleotides are TGTGCCAGCAGTTTGGAAGCGGCTGGGGCCAACGTCCTGACTTTC.

The chain links TRBV6-6 to TRBJ1-1; perhaps TRBD1 as D (6 bases). Germline loops: CDR1 MNHNY, CDR2 SVGAGI (reference sequence). This CDR3 spans 16 amino acids. V shed 3 bases and J shed 0 bases, with 14 bases lying between them. The CDR3 region has the DNA TGTGCCAGCAGTTATCGAACAGGGCGCATGAACACTGAAGCTTTCTTT. It is translated as CASSYRTGRMNTEAFF.

The genes are TRBV29-1 and TRBJ2-1; D is unresolved. This CDR3 contains 14 residues. Per the germline V gene, CDR1 is SQVTM and CDR2 is ANQGSEA. The V gene lost 0 bases and the J gene lost 3 bases, with 9 bases spanning the gap. The CDR3, as DNA: TGCAGCGTTGAAGAGTTAGGTGGCTACAATGAGCAGTTCTTC. This translates into CSVEELGGYNEQFF.

J is TRBJ1-5 and V is TRBV4-1; 9 nucleotides align to TRBD1. Looked up from germline, CDR1 is MGHRA and CDR2 is YSYEKL. This CDR3 is built from 15 residues. J was trimmed by 6 bases and V by 4 bases; bases with no gene match: 7. The chain's CDR3 is CASSLGTGFLQPQHF. CDR3 DNA: TGCGCCAGCAGCCTTGGGACAGGGTTTCTTCAGCCCCAGCATTTT.

The genes are TRBV2 and TRBJ2-3, with D possibly being TRBD2 (7 bases). Germline CDR1 reads SNHLY; CDR2 reads FYNNEI. Trimming stripped 4 bases from V and 4 bases from J, with 9 bases between. CDR3 length: 13 residues. CDR3: CASSGEGADTQYF. The CDR3 coding sequence is TGTGCCAGCAGTGGGGAGGGGGCAGATACGCAGTATTTT. Variable domain in full (rest from reference TRBV2 and TRBJ2-3): EPEVTQTPSHQVTQMGQEVILRCVPISNHLYFYWYRQILGQKVEFLVSFYNNEISEKSEIFDDQFSVERPDGSNFTLKIRSTKLEDSAMYFCASSGEGADTQYFGPGTRLTVL.

The genes are TRBV5-1 and TRBJ1-2; possible D gene TRBD1, 6 bases. This CDR3 has 11 amino acids. V was cut by 4 bases and J by 5 bases, with 6 bases left in between. In germline, CDR1 is SGHRS, CDR2 YFSETQ. The CDR3 region is CASSRGYGYTF. The CDR3 nucleotides read TGCGCCAGCAGCAGGGGGTATGGCTACACCTTC.

The V gene is TRBV10-3, the J gene TRBJ2-3; 8 bases line up with TRBD1. The CDR3 contains 16 residues. With 6 bases clipped from V and 6 bases from J, the junction kept 14 bases outside the gene matches. CDR1 is ENHRY and CDR2 is SYGVKD in the germline V gene. This CDR3 reads CAISPTGEPLADTQYF. DNA for the CDR3: TGTGCCATCAGCCCGACAGGGGAGCCACTCGCGGATACGCAGTATTTT.

A note on this clone: Relative to the germline gene, one junction end is altered; a read error may explain this. V gene TRBV13 combines with J gene TRBJ2-7; 11 bases are shared with TRBD2. CDR1 and CDR2 (germline): PRHDT, FYEKMQ (reference sequence). The CDR3 is 15 residues long. CDR3 amino acids: CAGSWPTSGTYEQYF. Here the CDR3 DNA reads TGTGCCGGCAGCTGGCCGACTAGCGGGACATACGAGCAGTACTTC.

The V gene is TRBV5-1, the J gene TRBJ2-7, with D possibly matching TRBD1 (6 bases). Trimming cost V 5 bases and J 3 bases, with 12 bases left between them. The CDR3 contains 13 residues. The germline V gene encodes CDR1 SGHRS and CDR2 YFSETQ. This chain's CDR3 is CASRGTGSYEQYF. The CDR3 nucleotides are TGCGCCAGCAGGGGCACAGGGAGCTACGAGCAGTACTTC.

The CDR3 here is CASSLIFGNTEAFF. CDR3 bases: TGTGCCAGCAGCTTGATTTTCGGGAACACTGAAGCTTTCTTT. The V call is TRBV5-4, the J call TRBJ1-1; D is ambiguous. V was trimmed by 1 base and J by 1 base, leaving 8 bases between them. CDR3 length: 14 amino acids. In germline, CDR1 is SGHNT, CDR2 YYREEE (reference sequence).

This clone was counted once. The chain joins TRBV11-2 to TRBJ1-1; D is perhaps TRBD1 (5 bases). The CDR3 covers 15 residues. V was cut by 3 bases and J by 5 bases, with 16 bases left in between. From germline, CDR1 is SGHAT and CDR2 FQNNGV. The CDR3 sequence: CASSFQDGGWTEAFF. CDR3 coding DNA: TGTGCCAGCAGCTTTCAGGACGGGGGTTGGACTGAAGCTTTCTTT.

This clone occurred a few times. The rearrangement uses TRBV7-8 and TRBJ2-5, with 11 bases matching TRBD1. Germline V gene lookup returns CDR1 SGHVS and CDR2 FQNEAQ. CDR3 size: 15 residues. Losses at the gene ends were 1 base for V and 5 bases for J; bases not matched to a gene: 3. CDR3 nucleotides: TGTGCCAGCAGCTTAGGGGACAGGGGGTGGGAGACCCAGTACTTC. Protein: CASSLGDRGWETQYF.

This chain uses TRBV2 with TRBJ1-2; TRBD1 agrees at 8 bases. The junction had 6 bases not matched to a gene; V was cut back by 6 bases and J by 6 bases. Germline loops: CDR1 SNHLY, CDR2 FYNNEI. This CDR3 contains 13 residues. CDR3 protein: CASSVGQGDGYTF. The CDR3, as DNA: TGTGCCAGCAGCGTAGGACAGGGCGATGGCTACACCTTC.

J is TRBJ2-1 and V is TRBV27; the D gene is possibly TRBD1 (6 bases). The CDR3 covers 16 residues. The ends were cut back, 0 bases at V and 2 bases at J, with 11 bases in the middle. In germline, CDR1 is MNHEY, CDR2 SMNVEV (reference sequence). The CDR3 is CASSLSGAVPYNEQFF. The CDR3 bases are TGTGCCAGCAGTTTATCGGGGGCGGTCCCCTACAATGAGCAGTTCTTC.

The chain combines TRBV6-6 with TRBJ2-1; D gene uncertain. The CDR3 spans 14 residues. The V end lost 7 bases, the J end lost 5 bases, and 15 bases lay between the germline ends. CDR1 is MNHNY, CDR2 SVGAGI, per germline (reference sequence). The chain's CDR3 is CASIPRVGNNEQFF. DNA of the CDR3: TGTGCCAGCATCCCCCGAGTCGGCAACAATGAGCAGTTCTTC.

V is TRBV6-1 and J is TRBJ2-7; 9 bases fit TRBD2. Trimming at V came to 6 bases and at J to 1 base, leaving 7 bases not matched to a gene. CDR3 length: 15 amino acids. From germline, CDR1 is MNHNS and CDR2 SASEGT. This chain's CDR3 is CASSVLAGQSYEQYF. In DNA form, the CDR3 reads TGTGCCAGCAGCGTCCTAGCGGGGCAATCCTACGAGCAGTACTTC.

By sample fraction, this clone is medium-sized (0.01 to 0.1%). The V gene is TRBV7-9, the J gene TRBJ1-1, with no clear D. The germline V gene encodes CDR1 SEHNR and CDR2 FQNEAQ (reference sequence). The V and J ends lost 1 base and 4 bases respectively, with 7 bases between them. This CDR3 region has 13 residues. The CDR3 protein is CASSLEGSTEAFF. The DNA for the CDR3 is TGTGCCAGCAGCTTAGAAGGTAGCACTGAAGCTTTCTTT.

This sequence joins TRBV27 and TRBJ1-1; D is perhaps TRBD1 (5 bases). Trimming left V 6 bases short and J 1 base short, with 9 bases between. The CDR3 contains 13 residues. CDR1 MNHEY and CDR2 SMNVEV come from the germline V gene (reference sequence). CDR3 nucleotide sequence: TGTGCCAGCAGACTAGGACAGAACACTGAAGCTTTCTTT. Its translation is CASRLGQNTEAFF.

The V gene is TRBV7-9, the J gene TRBJ1-4; 7 bases are a match to TRBD1. Germline V gene data show CDR1 as SEHNR and CDR2 as FQNEAQ (reference sequence). CDR3 length: 16 residues. The V and J ends lost 8 bases and 1 base, in that order; junction bases with no gene match: 10. The CDR3 here is CASLGGHRGTNEKLFF. CDR3 coding DNA: TGTGCCAGCCTTGGGGGCCACAGGGGAACTAATGAAAAACTGTTTTTT.

The chain links TRBV5-4 to TRBJ1-4; maybe TRBD1 (5 bases). The V gene lost 0 bases and the J gene lost 4 bases, with 13 bases spanning the gap. Germline loops: CDR1 SGHNT, CDR2 YYREEE (reference sequence). The CDR3 loop spans 16 amino acids. In DNA form, the CDR3 reads TGTGCCAGCAGCTTGGGGACAAGACAGTTTAATGAAAAACTGTTTTTT. Its protein is CASSLGTRQFNEKLFF.

The chain combines TRBV9 with TRBJ2-1; 7 nucleotides line up with TRBD1. V was clipped by 3 bases and J by 0 bases; unmatched bases: 12. Germline V gene data show CDR1 as SGDLS and CDR2 as YYNGEE. This CDR3 contains 18 residues. DNA for the CDR3: TGTGCCAGCAGCGACCCAGGTTACCGGGACAGCTCCTACAATGAGCAGTTCTTC. Its protein is CASSDPGYRDSSYNEQFF.

The chain is built from TRBV4-3 and TRBJ2-3; tentative D call: TRBD1 (5 bases). V was shortened by 1 base and J by 1 base, with 12 bases between the two germline ends. Germline CDR1 and CDR2: LGHNA and YSLEER. This CDR3 comprises 16 residues. CDR3 in amino acids: CASSQATQGRTDTQYF. CDR3 nucleotides: TGCGCCAGCAGCCAAGCGACCCAGGGCCGCACAGATACGCAGTATTTT.